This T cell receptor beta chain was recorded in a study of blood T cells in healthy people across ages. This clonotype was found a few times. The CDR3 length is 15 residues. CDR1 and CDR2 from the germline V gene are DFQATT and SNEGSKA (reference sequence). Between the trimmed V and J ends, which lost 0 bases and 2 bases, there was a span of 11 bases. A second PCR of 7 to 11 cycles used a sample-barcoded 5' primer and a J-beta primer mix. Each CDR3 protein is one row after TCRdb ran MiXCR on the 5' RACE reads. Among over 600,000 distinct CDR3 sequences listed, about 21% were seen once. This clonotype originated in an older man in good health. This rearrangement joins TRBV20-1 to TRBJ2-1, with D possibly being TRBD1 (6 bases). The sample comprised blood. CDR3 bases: TGCAGTGCTAGAGATGCCAGGGGCACCTACAATGAGCAGTTCTTC. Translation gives CSARDARGTYNEQFF.